The rows below give T cell receptor beta chains drawn from one sample of a study of monozygotic twins with inflammatory bowel disease. TCRdb reanalyzed the 5' RACE reads and collapses them to one entry per CDR3 protein, without DNA. Its table lists some 100,000 distinct CDR3 sequences. The sequencing input was blood. The receptors were gathered from a human donor with ulcerative colitis or Crohn's disease, or a healthy co-twin of an affected twin (not recorded which). Each CDR3 is given with its conserved first and last residue. For some rows the clone size is stated as once, few or many, or as a class when expanded; others skip it.

>-|TRBV10-3|TRBJ2-3
CAISDEAGGVLPDTQYF
>-|TRBV7-8|TRBJ2-1
CASSLGRGFPDEQFF
>-|TRBV12-5|TRBJ1-2
CASGSPRTNYGYTF
>-|TRBV7-3|TRBJ2-2
CASSLGGSAGELFF
>-|TRBV5-1|TRBJ1-1
CASSWGGSTEAFF
>-|TRBV5-1|TRBJ2-5
CASSLSATGRETQYF
>-|TRBV9|TRBJ1-2
CASSKSGTEYGYTF
>-|TRBV5-5|TRBJ2-3
CASSGQGADTQYF
>-|TRBV20-1|TRBJ2-7
CSARDPKSSYEQYF
>-|TRBV7-9|TRBJ1-1
CASSLAFRGLDTEAFF
>-|TRBV12-3/TRBV12-4|TRBJ2-3
CASSRGRNTDTQYF
>-|TRBV2|TRBJ1-1
CASSVPQENTEAFF
>-|TRBV20-1|TRBJ2-7
CSARVTRERYEQYF
>-|TRBV5-6|TRBJ2-1
CASSLDGGLSYNEQFF
>-|TRBV28|TRBJ1-6
CGTRSSYNSPLHF
>-|TRBV5-4|TRBJ1-6
CASSQGVAYNSPLHF
>-|TRBV11-2|TRBJ2-1
CASSPDRVYNEQFF
>-|TRBV29-1|TRBJ2-1
CSVSPSLSGRNEQFF
>-|TRBV9|TRBJ2-3
CASSFTFTDTQYF
>-|TRBV7-2|TRBJ2-7
CASSLGGGTSGYEQYF
>-|TRBV12-3/TRBV12-4|TRBJ2-3
CASRFSGGGTDTQYF
>-|TRBV20-1|TRBJ2-7
CSATGSSYEQYF
>-|TRBV19|TRBJ2-3
CASRGTDSDTQYF
>-|TRBV5-4|TRBJ2-3
CASSLGSANPWDQTDTQYF
>-|TRBV28|TRBJ1-2
CASRTELAYGYTF
>-|TRBV16|TRBJ2-7
CASSPRDRGYEQYF
>-|TRBV29-1|TRBJ1-1
CSVPGRGSMNTEAFF
>-|TRBV5-4|TRBJ2-7
CASSLDRRGLYEQYF
>-|TRBV7-2|TRBJ2-3
CASSLDPDTQYF
>-|TRBV5-6|TRBJ1-1
CASSPWGERSTEAFF
>-|TRBV5-1|TRBJ2-7
CASSQDSPSYEQYF
>-|TRBV19|TRBJ2-1
CASSMRGGSNEQFF
>-|TRBV20-1|TRBJ1-2
CSARRTGVGNYGYTF
>-|TRBV6-1|TRBJ1-2
CASSGAGDYGYTF
>-|TRBV20-1|TRBJ1-6
CSARGDRAVDSPLHF
>-|TRBV29-1|TRBJ2-7
CSVGQGLAQEQYF
>-|TRBV20-1|TRBJ1-1
CSARADRDTEAFF
>-|TRBV3-1|TRBJ2-3
CASSHSTDTQYF
>-|TRBV5-4|TRBJ2-7
CASSPTNGGNYYEQYF
>-|TRBV28|TRBJ2-7
CASSPTGFSEQYF
>-|TRBV5-6|TRBJ2-7
CASSLAAGDEQYF
>-|TRBV20-1|TRBJ2-1
CSARDQGSGTRNEQFF
>-|TRBV20-1|TRBJ2-1
CGARALLAPSYNEQFF
>-|TRBV5-5|TRBJ2-6
CASSKTGSGANVLTF
>-|TRBV21-1|TRBJ2-2
CASSKGRQGVNTGELFF
>medium-sized|TRBV12-3/TRBV12-4|TRBJ1-5
CASNGQGTNQPQHF
>-|TRBV11-1|TRBJ2-7
CASSLASTADIPGLAGDSYEQYF